This T cell receptor beta chain was captured by sequencing in a study of T-cell reconstitution after alpha-beta-depleted transplantation in children. V lost 5 bases to trimming and J lost 3 bases, with 15 bases between them. The CDR3 sequence is 15 residues long. This clonotype was seen many times. What it binds is unknown. General study points: T-cell counts and diversity at one year following transplant were attributed mainly to newly produced T cells. Some patients owed their high day-60 TCRbeta diversity to surviving recipient T cells and thymic progenitors.

Unique molecular identifiers were incorporated into the prepared TCRbeta library. From the PCR reads, TCRdb called clonotypes with MiXCR, one entry per CDR3 protein. The sample includes about 490,000 distinct CDR3 sequences, about 10% seen only once; the top ten take 2% to 2.5%. The receptor comes from a child aged 2 to 10 with inherited bone marrow failure, due to receive a stem cell transplant. Specimen: PBMCs, collected before TCRalphabeta/CD19-depleted stem cell transplant. The chain joins TRBV12-3 or TRBV12-4 to TRBJ2-3, with D possibly matching TRBD2 (5 bases). CDR3 in amino acids: CASSPVAILTDTQYF. In DNA form, the CDR3 reads TGTGCCAGCAGTCCTGTAGCGATTTTAACAGATACGCAGTATTTT.